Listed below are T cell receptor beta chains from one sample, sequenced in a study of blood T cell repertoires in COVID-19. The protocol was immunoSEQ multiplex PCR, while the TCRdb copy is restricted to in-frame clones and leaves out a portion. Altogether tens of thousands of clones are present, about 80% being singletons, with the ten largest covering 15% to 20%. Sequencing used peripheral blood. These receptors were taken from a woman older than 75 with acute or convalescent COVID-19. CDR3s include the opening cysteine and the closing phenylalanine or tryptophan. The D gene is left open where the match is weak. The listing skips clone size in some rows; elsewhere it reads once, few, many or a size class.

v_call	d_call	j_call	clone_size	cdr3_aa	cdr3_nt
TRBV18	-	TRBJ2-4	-	CASSRGPGAMNIQYF	TGTGCCAGCTCCCGCGGTCCAGGGGCTATGAACATTCAGTACTTC
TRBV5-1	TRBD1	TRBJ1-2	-	CASSWTGYGYTF	TGCGCCAGCAGCTGGACAGGCTATGGCTACACCTTC
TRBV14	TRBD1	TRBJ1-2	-	CASSQNRGSYGYTF	TGTGCCAGCAGCCAAAACAGGGGATCCTATGGCTACACCTTC
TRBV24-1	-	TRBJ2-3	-	CATSEDKGGDTQYF	TGTGCCACCAGTGAGGACAAGGGTGGAGATACGCAGTATTTT
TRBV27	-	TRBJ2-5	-	CARGEVETQYF	TGTGCCCGCGGGGAGGTAGAGACCCAGTACTTC
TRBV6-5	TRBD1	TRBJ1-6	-	CASTKVDRAQSPLHF	TGTGCCAGCACCAAGGTGGACAGGGCCCAATCACCCCTCCACTTT
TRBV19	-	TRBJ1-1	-	CASSTRQLMNTEAFF	TGTGCCAGTAGTACCCGACAGCTCATGAACACTGAAGCTTTCTTT
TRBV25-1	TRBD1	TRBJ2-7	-	CASSTTGGEQYF	TGTGCCAGCAGTACTACAGGGGGCGAGCAGTACTTC
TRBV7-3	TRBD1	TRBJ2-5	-	CASSPTGVRETQYF	TGTGCCAGCAGCCCCACAGGGGTTCGGGAGACCCAGTACTTC
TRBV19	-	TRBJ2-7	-	CASSMMQGYEQYF	TGTGCCAGTAGTATGATGCAGGGCTACGAGCAGTACTTC
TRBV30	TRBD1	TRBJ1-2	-	CAWTLRDRPNYGYTF	TGTGCCTGGACTCTCCGGGACAGACCTAACTATGGCTACACCTTC
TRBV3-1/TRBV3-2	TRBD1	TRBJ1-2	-	CASSQESRGPGYTF	TGTGCCAGCAGCCAAGAATCCAGGGGGCCTGGCTACACCTTC
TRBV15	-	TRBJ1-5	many	CATSRDSLRGQPQHF	TGTGCCACCAGCAGAGATTCCCTGAGGGGGCAGCCCCAGCATTTT
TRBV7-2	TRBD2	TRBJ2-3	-	CASSTQRGRTDTQYF	TGTGCCAGCAGTACCCAGCGGGGGCGCACAGATACGCAGTATTTT
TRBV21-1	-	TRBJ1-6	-	CASNQRSQTGHSYNSPLHF	TGTGCCAGCAACCAAAGGTCCCAAACGGGTCACTCCTATAATTCACCCCTCCACTTT
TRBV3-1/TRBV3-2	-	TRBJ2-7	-	CASSQASKSAYEQYF	TGTGCCAGCAGCCAAGCGTCCAAGAGCGCCTACGAGCAGTACTTC
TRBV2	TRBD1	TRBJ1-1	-	CASRGTGATEAFF	TGTGCCAGCAGGGGGACAGGGGCCACTGAAGCTTTCTTT
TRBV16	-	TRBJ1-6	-	CASSTNISPNSPLHF	TGTGCCAGCAGTACCAATATCAGTCCGAATTCACCCCTCCACTTT
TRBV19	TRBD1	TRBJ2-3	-	CASSKSHRGRITDTQYF	TGTGCCAGTAGTAAGTCGCACAGGGGTCGGATCACAGATACGCAGTATTTT
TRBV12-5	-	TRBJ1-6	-	CASGLVLDRGLLHF	TGTGCTAGTGGTTTGGTACTGGACAGAGGCCTGCTCCACTTT
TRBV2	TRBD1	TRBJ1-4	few	CASSEAGTGGSGKLFF	TGTGCCAGCAGTGAAGCAGGGACAGGGGGGAGTGGAAAACTGTTTTTT
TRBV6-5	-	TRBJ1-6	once	CASRPRDNSPLHF	TGTGCCAGCAGGCCCAGGGATAATTCACCCCTCCACTTT
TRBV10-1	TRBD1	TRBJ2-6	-	CASRGGTGIFQGANVLTF	TGCGCCAGCAGGGGAGGGACAGGGATCTTCCAGGGGGCCAACGTCCTGACTTTC